The clone carrying this T cell receptor beta chain was seen repeatedly, ten times or more. Its antigen is unknown. One entry per CDR3 protein results from TCRdb running MiXCR on the 5' RACE reads. The sample lists roughly 48,000 distinct CDR3 sequences, 10% to 15% occurring once. Time point: sample taken at primary tumor resection. Whole RNA obtained from tumor, nontumor lung or frozen PBMC underwent sequencing without sorting. The data were taken from a study of spatial heterogeneity in lung cancer. Study summary: The study observed each unique TCR and UMI combination more than ten times on average in raw reads. Study results and limitations: There were more appearances of ubiquitous expanded tumor TCRs in blood at resection than at follow-up.

Losses at the gene ends were 6 bases for V and 0 bases for J; bases not matched to a gene: 7. The CDR3 loop spans 15 amino acids. CDR1 and CDR2 (germline): MNHNS, SASEGT. The chain couples TRBV6-1 to TRBJ1-1; 7 bases agree with TRBD1. The sequenced sample was PBMCs, obtained at surgery. This TCR was sampled from a female donor with early-stage non-small cell lung cancer. The CDR3 DNA reads TGTGCCAGCAGGGATGGACAGGTTATGAACACTGAAGCTTTCTTT. Protein product: CASRDGQVMNTEAFF.